Here is one TCR beta chain with its context. Its antigen remains unknown. The data were produced by immunoSEQ multiplex PCR, yet TCRdb's version contains in-frame clones alone and is incomplete. Among about 600,000 clones listed, 95% to 98% were seen once. The germline V and J ends were trimmed by 3 bases and 2 bases, with 8 bases remaining between them. The germline CDR1 and CDR2 sequences are MGHDK and SYGVNS. The CDR3 covers 15 residues. Each donor was a Caucasian adult residing in Nashville, Tennessee. The data originate from a study of shared clonotypes between healthy human individuals. Across the whole study: Sampling drew on donors who were two women and a few men aged 18 to 49.

General study results and limits: Clonotypes shared by all four sorted-subset donors had higher generation probabilities than non-shared clonotypes. With several donors compared, about 5% of naive CD4 clonotypes were shared.

This chain uses TRBV25-1 with TRBJ2-6, with D uncertain. The receptor was isolated from a woman aged 30 to 39 in good health. Specimen: naive CD4+ T cells sorted from blood. The subset denotes: CD45RA+ positively selected. The CDR3 coding sequence is TGTGCCAGCAGTGATAGTGGGGCTGGGGCCAACGTCCTGACTTTC. This sequence encodes CASSDSGAGANVLTF.